This T cell receptor beta chain was recovered during a study of shared T cell receptors in the human thymus (dated by TCRdb to the early 2020s). In the study overall: The study examined how self-reactive, shared T-cell receptor alpha chains are generated in the human thymus.

V was cut back by 3 bases and J by 2 bases, leaving a gap of 13 bases between them. Reading the germline V gene (reference sequence) gives CDR1 SGHNT and CDR2 YYREEE. The cysteine opens and the phenylalanine closes a CDR3 of 15 amino acids. Solely the CDR3 DNA is kept, with 45 bases framed from the first base. Receptor libraries were prepared by the immunoSEQ multiplex PCR assay. TCRdb mirrors the immuneACCESS table, restricted to in-frame sequences. Some clones are absent from its copies; in checked studies, under half trace to an unresolved V gene, and the reason for the others is unknown. For this sample there are about 500,000 clones; approximately 80% appear just once. The ten top clones hold around 0.013% of the sample. Points on this clone: The antigen this receptor binds is unknown. The input lacks base qualities; no much larger clone sits a single base away.

Separately, the same data were catalogued under a study of human thymus T cells. Drawing on the second study: Donors were immunologically healthy infants undergoing open corrective cardiac surgery for congenital heart defects in Finland. Thymus tissue was collected as surgical resects that were removed during corrective cardiac surgery. Both the thymic and the peripheral blood repertoires appeared to show biased V and J gene segment usage. The related research found that thymic TCR repertoires overlapped highly between unrelated individuals. The study described the TCR alpha and beta repertoires in under ten infant thymus samples and four matching peripheral blood samples. The cohort included six male and two female infants, with donor ages spanning 7 to 244 days. After being mechanically released from the tissue, thymocytes were kept at -70 degrees C in pellets of roughly 10-33 million cells. Genomic DNA was extracted from frozen cell pellets with a QIAsymphony instrument. TCRB and TCRAD loci were amplified from a standardized quantity of quality-controlled genomic DNA using the immunoSEQ multiplex PCR assay. Amplicons spanned the V(D)J region at a length sufficient to cover the CDR3 and identify V and J genes. Amplicon sequencing was performed on an Illumina platform through the commercial immunoSEQ service. Primer bias and sequencing errors were corrected as previously described, and TCRAD and TCRB were defined on the basis of the IMGT database. Analysis of the repertoires was done with immunoSEQ Analyzer 3.0 and VDJTools and included basic statistics, V/J segment usage, diversity estimates, rarefaction and pairwise overlap. Chao1, ChaoE, Efron-Thisted, Shannon and inverse Simpson indices were used to estimate diversity, which was also estimated on datasets down-sampled to the smallest sample. Repertoire overlap was determined by strict matching of CDR3 nucleotide sequence, V gene and J gene, and Jaccard-based multidimensional scaling clustering was applied. On average, thymus samples gave roughly 800,000 unique TCRB clonotypes, whereas blood samples gave around 80,000.

The chain is assembled from TRBV5-4 and TRBJ2-3; 6 matching bases give a weak D call of TRBD1. This receptor was obtained from a boy younger than two with a congenital heart defect. Donor details come from another sample of the same person, matched by shared clones. Sequenced material: thymocytes. The DNA sequence is as follows: TGTGCCAGCAGCTGGGGACAAAACCCCACAGATACGCAGTATTTT. This encodes CASSWGQNPTDTQYF.